This passage covers 18 T cell receptor beta chains from one sample sequenced in a study of T-cell memory formation after mild COVID-19. TCRdb re-analysed the 5' RACE reads in MiXCR, keeping a single row per CDR3 protein. The sample gives 550,000 to 700,000 distinct CDR3 sequences, roughly 18% of which show up once; around 12% is in the top ten. Sample: PBMCs or a T cell subset sorted from them (not recorded which). Receptors were obtained from an adult woman who had mild COVID-19 (a few samples of this study predate the infection). Cell type and time point are not known.

V is TRBV7-2 and J is TRBJ1-4; D remains ambiguous. Trimming shortened V by 3 bases and J by 4 bases, and 6 bases separated the two germline ends. The CDR3 has 13 residues. From germline, CDR1 is SGHTA and CDR2 FQGNSA. DNA of the CDR3: TGTGCCAGCAGCTTGGAGCATAATGAAAAACTGTTTTTT. Residues: CASSLEHNEKLFF.

This clonotype was detected a few times. The rearrangement uses TRBV3-1 and TRBJ2-1; D is perhaps TRBD2 (7 bases). Trimming cost V 2 bases and J 3 bases, with 14 bases left between them. Germline V gene sequence: CDR1 LGHDT, CDR2 YNNKEL (reference sequence). The CDR3 length is 16 residues. The CDR3 DNA reads as TGTGCCAGCAGCCAAAGAGGGGGGGCAAACTACAATGAGCAGTTCTTC. Translated: CASSQRGGANYNEQFF.

This clonotype came up a few times. V is TRBV24-1 and J is TRBJ1-5; tentatively, D is TRBD1 (5 bases). Trimming removed 4 bases at V and 5 bases at J, with 11 bases between. Germline CDR1 reads KGHDR; CDR2 reads SFDVKD. CDR3 size: 14 residues. The CDR3 spells CATSDQGLHQPQHF. CDR3 sequence (DNA): TGTGCCACCAGTGACCAGGGACTTCATCAGCCCCAGCATTTT.

The chain couples TRBV10-3 to TRBJ2-5; D call uncertain. With 4 bases removed from V and 5 bases from J, the gap between germline ends came to 8 bases. The CDR3 loop spans 12 amino acids. Germline CDR1 is ENHRY and CDR2 is SYGVKD. In nucleotides, the CDR3 is TGTGCCATCAGTGTTTCTCTTGAGACCCAGTACTTC. Translation gives CAISVSLETQYF.

V is TRBV18 and J is TRBJ1-1; D unresolved. The CDR3 contains 15 residues. Germline V lookup: CDR1 KGHSH, CDR2 LQKENI. V was shortened by 0 bases and J by 1 base, with 9 bases between the two germline ends. This chain's CDR3 is CASSPPSQRNTEAFF. The CDR3 nucleotides read TGTGCCAGCTCACCACCGTCCCAGAGGAACACTGAAGCTTTCTTT.

This chain links TRBV18 with TRBJ1-2, with a tentative D call TRBD1 (6 bases). In germline, CDR1 is KGHSH, CDR2 LQKENI. The CDR3 has 15 amino acids. The V gene lost 1 base and the J gene lost 8 bases, with 17 bases spanning the gap. The CDR3: CASSPRSQGKDGYTF. The CDR3 DNA reads TGTGCCAGCTCACCACGGAGCCAGGGGAAAGACGGCTACACCTTC. Full variable domain (rest looked up from reference TRBV18 and TRBJ1-2): NAGVMQNPRHLVRRRGQEARLRCSPMKGHSHVYWYRQLPEEGLKFMVYLQKENIIDESGMPKERFSAEFPKEGPSILRIQQVVRGDSAAYFCASSPRSQGKDGYTFGSGTRLTVV.

This clonotype was seen more than once but under ten times. The chain recombines TRBV7-7 with TRBJ2-6; no clear D gene. This CDR3 has 16 residues. Trimming cost V 10 bases and J 0 bases, with 16 bases left between them. Germline CDR1 is SSHAT and CDR2 is FNYEAQ (reference sequence). CDR3 residues: CATSPTPLSGANVLTF. The CDR3 bases are TGTGCCACTTCCCCGACGCCACTCTCTGGGGCCAACGTCCTGACTTTC.

The V and J genes are TRBV29-1 and TRBJ1-1; D might be TRBD1 (5 bases). V lost 2 bases to trimming and J lost 5 bases, with 18 bases between them. This CDR3 region has 15 residues. Per germline, CDR1 SQVTM and CDR2 ANQGSEA. CDR3 sequence (DNA): TGCAGCGTTGAAACGAGAGCAGGGCGAGGGACTGAAGCTTTCTTT. Protein sequence: CSVETRAGRGTEAFF. The complete variable domain, with remaining parts taken from reference TRBV29-1 and TRBJ1-1, reads SAVISQKPSRDICQRGTSLTIQCQVDSQVTMMFWYRQQPGQSLTLIATANQGSEATYESGFVIDKFPISRPNLTFSTLTVSNMSPEDSSIYLCSVETRAGRGTEAFFGQGTRLTVV.

The chain couples TRBV4-1 to TRBJ1-1; 7 nucleotides line up with TRBD1. Germline-derived CDR1 and CDR2 are MGHRA and YSYEKL. The CDR3 contains 15 residues. Unmatched junction bases numbered 5, after V lost 1 base and J lost 3 bases. CDR3 residues: CASSQVPTGYTEAFF. The CDR3 DNA is TGCGCCAGCAGCCAAGTCCCGACAGGGTACACTGAAGCTTTCTTT.

The chain combines TRBV19 with TRBJ2-6; possible D gene TRBD2, 5 bases. Per the germline V gene, CDR1 is LNHDA and CDR2 is SQIVND (reference sequence). Deletions cut 6 bases from V and 2 bases from J, with 14 bases between. The CDR3 loop spans 16 amino acids. DNA of the CDR3: TGTGCCAGTAGCCCTCTTGACGGGACTGGGGCCAACGTCCTGACTTTC. It is translated as CASSPLDGTGANVLTF.

For the CDR3, the DNA is TGTGCCAGCAGCTTATGGGAGTCCGGGGAGCTGTTTTTT. Amino acids: CASSLWESGELFF. The V call is TRBV5-4, the J call TRBJ2-2; a possible D gene is TRBD2 (5 bases). CDR1 is SGHNT, CDR2 YYREEE, per germline (reference sequence). V was shortened by 2 bases and J by 6 bases, with 8 bases between the two germline ends. This CDR3 region has 13 residues.

The V and J genes are TRBV24-1 and TRBJ1-2, with 7 bases lining up with TRBD1. V dropped 4 bases and J dropped 3; count of bases not matched to a gene: 7. This CDR3 has 15 residues. CDR1 is KGHDR, CDR2 SFDVKD, per germline. CDR3 bases: TGTGCCACCAGTGACCCGGGACAGAGTTACTATGGCTACACCTTC. Protein: CATSDPGQSYYGYTF.

This clonotype was observed many times. The genes are TRBV20-1 and TRBJ2-2, with D tentatively TRBD1 (6 bases). CDR1 is DFQATT, CDR2 SNEGSKA, per germline (reference sequence). Trimming took off 2 bases at V and 6 bases at J, with 10 bases between the two ends. This CDR3 has 13 amino acids. The CDR3 DNA is TGCAGTGCTAGATACAGGACAGCCGGGGAGCTGTTTTTT. As protein: CSARYRTAGELFF.

V and J are TRBV3-1 and TRBJ2-1; TRBD2 agrees at 7 bases. The CDR3 is 15 residues long. Germline values: CDR1 LGHDT, CDR2 YNNKEL (reference sequence). The trim removed 4 bases at V and 9 bases at J, leaving 12 bases unmatched. As DNA, the CDR3 is TGTGCCAGCAGCCCTTCTGGAGGGAGGGCCACTGAGCAGTTCTTC. Residues: CASSPSGGRATEQFF.

The chain combines TRBV7-9 with TRBJ1-4, with TRBD1 matching 7 bases. Germline values: CDR1 SEHNR, CDR2 FQNEAQ (reference sequence). J lost 7 bases, V lost 2 bases, and 4 bases had no gene match. CDR3 size: 14 residues. The CDR3 bases are TGTGCCAGCAGCTTAAGGGGACAGACTGAAAAACTGTTTTTT. Translation gives CASSLRGQTEKLFF.

The V call is TRBV7-2, the J call TRBJ2-7, with 10 bases that match TRBD1. V was clipped by 0 bases and J by 5 bases; unmatched bases: 4. This CDR3 comprises 15 residues. Germline V gene data show CDR1 as SGHTA and CDR2 as FQGNSA. CDR3 amino acids: CASSLARQGANEQYF. In DNA form, the CDR3 reads TGTGCCAGCAGCTTAGCCCGACAGGGGGCGAACGAGCAGTACTTC.

The rearrangement uses TRBV18 and TRBJ2-3, with D unresolved. CDR3 length: 16 amino acids. CDR1 and CDR2 (germline): KGHSH, LQKENI. V was clipped by 1 base and J by 0 bases, with 11 bases between them. The CDR3 loop is CASSPRVGQSTDTQYF. The CDR3 nucleotides read TGTGCCAGCTCACCACGAGTAGGCCAAAGCACAGATACGCAGTATTTT.

This clonotype has a handful of counts. The V call is TRBV2, the J call TRBJ2-3; the D call may be TRBD1 or TRBD2 (5 bases each). Germline-derived CDR1 and CDR2 are SNHLY and FYNNEI. V was shortened by 10 bases and J by 2 bases, with 13 bases between the two germline ends. The CDR3 consists of 13 residues. CDR3 sequence reads: CATLRDHTDTQYF. The CDR3 DNA is TGTGCCACTCTCCGGGACCACACAGATACGCAGTATTTT. The whole variable domain, filled in from reference TRBV2 and TRBJ2-3, reads EPEVTQTPSHQVTQMGQEVILRCVPISNHLYFYWYRQILGQKVEFLVSFYNNEISEKSEIFDDQFSVERPDGSNFTLKIRSTKLEDSAMYFCATLRDHTDTQYFGPGTRLTVL.